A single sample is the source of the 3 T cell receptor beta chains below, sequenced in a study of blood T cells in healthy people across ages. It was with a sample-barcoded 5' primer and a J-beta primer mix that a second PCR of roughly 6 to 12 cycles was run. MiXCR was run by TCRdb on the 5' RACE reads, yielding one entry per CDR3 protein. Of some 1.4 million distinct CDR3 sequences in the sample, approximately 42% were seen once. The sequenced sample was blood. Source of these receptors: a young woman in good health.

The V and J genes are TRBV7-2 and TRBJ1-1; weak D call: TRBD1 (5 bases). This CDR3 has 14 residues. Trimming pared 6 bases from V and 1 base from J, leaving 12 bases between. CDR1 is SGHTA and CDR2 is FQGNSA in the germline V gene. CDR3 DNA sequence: TGTGCCAGCAGAATAGGACAAACGAACACTGAAGCTTTCTTT. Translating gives CASRIGQTNTEAFF.

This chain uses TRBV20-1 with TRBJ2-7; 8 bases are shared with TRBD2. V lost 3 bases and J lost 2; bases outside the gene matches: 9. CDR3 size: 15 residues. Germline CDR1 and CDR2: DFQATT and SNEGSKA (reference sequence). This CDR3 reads CSASGLASSTYEQYF. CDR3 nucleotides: TGCAGTGCTAGTGGACTAGCTTCCTCGACCTACGAGCAGTACTTC.

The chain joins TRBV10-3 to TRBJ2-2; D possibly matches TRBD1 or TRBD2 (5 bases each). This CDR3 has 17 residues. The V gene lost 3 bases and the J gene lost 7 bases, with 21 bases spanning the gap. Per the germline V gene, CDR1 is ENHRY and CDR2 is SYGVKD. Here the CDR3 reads CAISDPRGAVGNGELFF. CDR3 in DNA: TGTGCCATCAGTGATCCTAGAGGGGCAGTCGGCAACGGGGAGCTGTTTTTT.